Listed here is a single T cell receptor beta chain. TCRdb reprocessed the 5' RACE reads with MiXCR, giving one entry per CDR3 protein. The data hold 140,000 or so distinct CDR3 sequences, with 13% to 15% observed a single time. The data derive from a study of T-cell memory formation after mild COVID-19. The overall study: Across donors, TCR clusters were largely donor specific.

The CDR3 covers 14 residues. Between the trimmed V and J ends, which lost 2 bases and 6 bases, there was a span of 11 bases. From germline, CDR1 is MGHRA and CDR2 YSYEKL. The specimen sequenced was PBMCs or a T cell subset sorted from them (not recorded which). The chain uses TRBV4-1 and TRBJ2-1, with D tentatively TRBD1 (6 bases). The origin of this receptor is an adult woman who had mild COVID-19 (a few samples of this study predate the infection). Cell type and time point are not known. The CDR3 protein is CASSQPGVSNEQFF. DNA of the CDR3: TGCGCCAGCAGCCAACCAGGGGTTTCCAATGAGCAGTTCTTC.